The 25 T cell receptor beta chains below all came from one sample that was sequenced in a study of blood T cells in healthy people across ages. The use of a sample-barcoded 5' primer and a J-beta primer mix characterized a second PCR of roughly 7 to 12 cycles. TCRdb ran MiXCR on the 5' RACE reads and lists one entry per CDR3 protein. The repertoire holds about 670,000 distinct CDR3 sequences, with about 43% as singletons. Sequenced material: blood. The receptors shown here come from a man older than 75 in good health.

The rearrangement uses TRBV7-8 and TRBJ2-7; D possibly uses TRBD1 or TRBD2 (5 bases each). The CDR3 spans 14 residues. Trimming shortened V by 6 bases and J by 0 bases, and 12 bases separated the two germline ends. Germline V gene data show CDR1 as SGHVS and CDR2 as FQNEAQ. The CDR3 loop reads CASRAGGPSYEQYF. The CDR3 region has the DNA TGTGCCAGCAGGGCTGGGGGACCCTCCTACGAGCAGTACTTC.

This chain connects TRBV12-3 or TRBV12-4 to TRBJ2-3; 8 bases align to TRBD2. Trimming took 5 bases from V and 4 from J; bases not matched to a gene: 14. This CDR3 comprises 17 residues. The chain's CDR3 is CASSPERFSGAADTQYF. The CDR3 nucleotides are TGTGCCAGCAGTCCAGAAAGATTTAGCGGGGCCGCAGATACGCAGTATTTT.

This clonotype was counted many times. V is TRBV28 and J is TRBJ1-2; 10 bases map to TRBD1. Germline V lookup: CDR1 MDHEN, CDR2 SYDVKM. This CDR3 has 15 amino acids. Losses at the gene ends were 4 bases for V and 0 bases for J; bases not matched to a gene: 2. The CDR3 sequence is CASSSGQGANYGYTF. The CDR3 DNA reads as TGTGCCAGCAGTTCTGGACAGGGGGCTAACTATGGCTACACCTTC.

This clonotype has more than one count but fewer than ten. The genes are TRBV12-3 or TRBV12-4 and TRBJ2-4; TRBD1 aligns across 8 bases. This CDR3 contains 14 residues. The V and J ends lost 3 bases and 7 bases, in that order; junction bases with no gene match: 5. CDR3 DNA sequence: TGTGCCAGCAGTTTGAGGACAGGGAATAACATTCAGTACTTC. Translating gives CASSLRTGNNIQYF.

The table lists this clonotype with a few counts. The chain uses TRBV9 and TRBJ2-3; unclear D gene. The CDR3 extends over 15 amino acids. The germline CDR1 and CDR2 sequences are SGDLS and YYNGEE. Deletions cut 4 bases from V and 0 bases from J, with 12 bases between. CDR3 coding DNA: TGTGCCAGCAGCTACGACCGACATAGCACAGATACGCAGTATTTT. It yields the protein CASSYDRHSTDTQYF.

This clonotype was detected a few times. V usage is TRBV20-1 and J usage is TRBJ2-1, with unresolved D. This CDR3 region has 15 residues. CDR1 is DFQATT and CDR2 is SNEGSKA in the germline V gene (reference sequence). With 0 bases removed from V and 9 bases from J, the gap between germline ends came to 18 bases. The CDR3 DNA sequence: TGCAGTGCTAGAGATCGGGTAGCATCAAGTGGTGAGCAGTTCTTC. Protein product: CSARDRVASSGEQFF.

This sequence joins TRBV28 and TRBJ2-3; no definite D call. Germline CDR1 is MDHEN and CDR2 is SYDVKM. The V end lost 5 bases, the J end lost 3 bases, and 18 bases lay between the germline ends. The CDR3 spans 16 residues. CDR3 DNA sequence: TGTGCCAGCAGTCCCTCGCCCGCGGATGGTACAGATACGCAGTATTTT. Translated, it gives CASSPSPADGTDTQYF.

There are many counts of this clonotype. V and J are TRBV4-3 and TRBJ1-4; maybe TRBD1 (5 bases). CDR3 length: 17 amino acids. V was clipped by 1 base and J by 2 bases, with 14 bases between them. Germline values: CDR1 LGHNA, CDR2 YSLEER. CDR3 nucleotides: TGCGCCAGCAGCCAAGGACGGACGGGGCTCACTAATGAAAAACTGTTTTTT. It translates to CASSQGRTGLTNEKLFF.

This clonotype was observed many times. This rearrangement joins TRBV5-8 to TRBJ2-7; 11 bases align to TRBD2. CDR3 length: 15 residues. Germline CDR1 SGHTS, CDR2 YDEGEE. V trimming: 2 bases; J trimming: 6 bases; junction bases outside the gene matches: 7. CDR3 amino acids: CASSFTSGRVPEQYF. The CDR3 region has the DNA TGTGCCAGCAGCTTCACTAGCGGGAGAGTCCCCGAGCAGTACTTC.

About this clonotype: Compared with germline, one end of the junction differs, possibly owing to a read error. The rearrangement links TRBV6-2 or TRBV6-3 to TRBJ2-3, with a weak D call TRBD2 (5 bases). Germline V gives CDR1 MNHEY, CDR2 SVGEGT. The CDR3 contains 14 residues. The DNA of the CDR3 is TGTGCCAGCAACCGCGGAGGAGTAGCAGAGACGCAGTATTTT. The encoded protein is CASNRGGVAETQYF.

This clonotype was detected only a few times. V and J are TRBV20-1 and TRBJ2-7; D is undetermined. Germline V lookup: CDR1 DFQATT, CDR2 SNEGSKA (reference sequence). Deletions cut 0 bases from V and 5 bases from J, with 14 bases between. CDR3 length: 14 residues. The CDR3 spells CSAREVFGVNEQYF. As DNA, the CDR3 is TGCAGTGCTAGAGAAGTTTTTGGGGTTAACGAGCAGTACTTC.

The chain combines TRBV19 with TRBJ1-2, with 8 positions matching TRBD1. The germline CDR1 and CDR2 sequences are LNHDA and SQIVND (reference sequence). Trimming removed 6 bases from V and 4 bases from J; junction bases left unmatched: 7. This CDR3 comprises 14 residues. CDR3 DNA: TGTGCCAGTAGCCCGGACAGGGATGCCTATGGCTACACCTTC. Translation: CASSPDRDAYGYTF.

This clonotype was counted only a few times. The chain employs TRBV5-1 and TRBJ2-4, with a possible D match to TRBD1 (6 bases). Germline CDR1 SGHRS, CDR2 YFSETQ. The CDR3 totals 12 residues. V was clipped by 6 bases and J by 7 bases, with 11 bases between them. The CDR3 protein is CASTGTRNIQYF. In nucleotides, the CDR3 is TGCGCCAGCACCGGGACAAGGAACATTCAGTACTTC. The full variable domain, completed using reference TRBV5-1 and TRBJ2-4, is KAGVTQTPRYLIKTRGQQVTLSCSPISGHRSVSWYQQTPGQGLQFLFEYFSETQRNKGNFPGRFSGRQFSNSRSEMNVSTLELGDSALYLCASTGTRNIQYFGAGTRLSVL.

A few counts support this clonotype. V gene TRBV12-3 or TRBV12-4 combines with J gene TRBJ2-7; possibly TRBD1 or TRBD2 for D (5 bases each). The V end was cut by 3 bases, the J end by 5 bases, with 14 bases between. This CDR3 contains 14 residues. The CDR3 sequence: CASSFRPGLDEQYF. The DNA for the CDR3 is TGTGCCAGCAGTTTTCGTCCGGGGCTCGACGAGCAGTACTTC.

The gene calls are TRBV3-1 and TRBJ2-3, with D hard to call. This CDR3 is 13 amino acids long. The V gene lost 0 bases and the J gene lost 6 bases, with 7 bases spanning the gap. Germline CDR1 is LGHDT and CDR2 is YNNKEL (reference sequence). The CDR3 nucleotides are TGTGCCAGCAGCCAAGATGACGGGGATACGCAGTATTTT. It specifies CASSQDDGDTQYF.

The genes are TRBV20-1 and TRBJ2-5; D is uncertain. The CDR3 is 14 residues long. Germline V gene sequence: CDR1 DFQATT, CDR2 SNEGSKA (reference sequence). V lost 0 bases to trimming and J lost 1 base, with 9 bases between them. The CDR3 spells CSARDRVAQETQYF. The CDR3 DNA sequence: TGCAGTGCTAGAGATCGAGTAGCCCAAGAGACCCAGTACTTC.

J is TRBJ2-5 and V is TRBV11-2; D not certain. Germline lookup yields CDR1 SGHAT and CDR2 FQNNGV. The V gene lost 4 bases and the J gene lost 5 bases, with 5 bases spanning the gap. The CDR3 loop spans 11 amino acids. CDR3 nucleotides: TGTGCCAGCAGCTGGACGGAGACCCAGTACTTC. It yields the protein CASSWTETQYF.

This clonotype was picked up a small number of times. CDR3 residues: CASSLPGPNEQFF. The CDR3 DNA sequence: TGCGCCAGCAGCTTACCAGGACCGAATGAGCAGTTCTTC. The chain joins TRBV5-1 to TRBJ2-1; D unclear. This CDR3 is built from 13 residues. Germline lookup yields CDR1 SGHRS and CDR2 YFSETQ. The V and J ends lost 2 bases and 7 bases respectively, with 10 bases between them.

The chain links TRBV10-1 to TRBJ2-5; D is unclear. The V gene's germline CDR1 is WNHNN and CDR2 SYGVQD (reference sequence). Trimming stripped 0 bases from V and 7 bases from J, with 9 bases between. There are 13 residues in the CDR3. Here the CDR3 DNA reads TGCGCCAGCAGTGAGTCTAGCTCGGGGACCCAGTACTTC. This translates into CASSESSSGTQYF.

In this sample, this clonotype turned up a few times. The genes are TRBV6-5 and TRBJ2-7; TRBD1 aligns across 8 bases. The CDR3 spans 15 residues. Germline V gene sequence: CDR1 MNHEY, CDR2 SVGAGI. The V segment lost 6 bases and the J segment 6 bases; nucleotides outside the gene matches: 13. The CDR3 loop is CASRLRTGFLGEQYF. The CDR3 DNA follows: TGTGCCAGCAGACTTAGGACAGGGTTTCTGGGCGAGCAGTACTTC.

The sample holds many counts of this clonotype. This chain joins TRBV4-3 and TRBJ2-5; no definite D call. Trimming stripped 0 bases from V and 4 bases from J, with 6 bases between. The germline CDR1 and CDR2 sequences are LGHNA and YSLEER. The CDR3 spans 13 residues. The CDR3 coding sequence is TGCGCCAGCAGCCAAGATAGTCGAGAGACCCAGTACTTC. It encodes CASSQDSRETQYF.

The CDR3 loop is CSGSTGTGGNEQFF. CDR3 nucleotides: TGCAGCGGATCAACCGGGACAGGGGGCAATGAGCAGTTCTTC. The V call is TRBV29-1, the J call TRBJ2-1; 11 positions agree with TRBD1. The CDR3 spans 14 residues. The V gene end was trimmed by 7 bases and the J gene end by 6 bases; junction bases not matched to a gene: 8. Germline V gene lookup returns CDR1 SQVTM and CDR2 ANQGSEA.

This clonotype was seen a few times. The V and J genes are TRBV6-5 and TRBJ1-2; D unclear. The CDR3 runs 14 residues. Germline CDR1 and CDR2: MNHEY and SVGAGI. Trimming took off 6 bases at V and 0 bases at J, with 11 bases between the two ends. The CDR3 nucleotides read TGTGCCAGCAGACTTACGACGTCTAACTATGGCTACACCTTC. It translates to CASRLTTSNYGYTF.

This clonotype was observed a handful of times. CDR3 DNA: TGTGCCAGCAGTTATGATTCAGGAGGTGAAGCTTTCTTT. Its protein product is CASSYDSGGEAFF. V and J are TRBV27 and TRBJ1-1; D is uncertain. V was shortened by 4 bases and J by 7 bases, with 13 bases between the two germline ends. The CDR3 loop spans 13 amino acids. Germline-derived CDR1 and CDR2 are MNHEY and SMNVEV (reference sequence).

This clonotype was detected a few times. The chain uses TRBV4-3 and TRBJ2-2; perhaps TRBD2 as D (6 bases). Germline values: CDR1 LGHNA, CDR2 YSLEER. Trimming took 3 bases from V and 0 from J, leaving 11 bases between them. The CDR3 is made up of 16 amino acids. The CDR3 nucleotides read TGCGCCAGCAGCCAGTATAGCGGTACGAACACCGGGGAGCTGTTTTTT. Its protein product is CASSQYSGTNTGELFF.